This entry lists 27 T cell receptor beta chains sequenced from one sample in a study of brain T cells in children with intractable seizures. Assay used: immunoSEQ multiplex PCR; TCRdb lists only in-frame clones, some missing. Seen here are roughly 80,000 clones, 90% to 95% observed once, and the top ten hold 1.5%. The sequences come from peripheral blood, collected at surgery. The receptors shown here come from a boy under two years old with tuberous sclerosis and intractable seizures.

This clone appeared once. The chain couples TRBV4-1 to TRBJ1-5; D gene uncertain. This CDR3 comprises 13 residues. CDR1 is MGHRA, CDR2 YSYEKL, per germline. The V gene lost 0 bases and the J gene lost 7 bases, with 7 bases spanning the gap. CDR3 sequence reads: CASSQDLVQPQHF. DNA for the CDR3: TGCGCCAGCAGCCAAGATCTTGTACAGCCCCAGCATTTT.

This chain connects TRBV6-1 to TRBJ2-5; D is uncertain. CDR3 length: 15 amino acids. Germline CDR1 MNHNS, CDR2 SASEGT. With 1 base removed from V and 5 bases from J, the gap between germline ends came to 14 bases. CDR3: CASSEGRVFLETQYF. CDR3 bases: TGTGCCAGCAGTGAAGGAAGGGTTTTTCTCGAGACCCAGTACTTC.

Here the CDR3 DNA reads TGTGCCAGCAGTCCCGATGTGTTGGGAGGGTACGAGCAGTACTTC. Translating gives CASSPDVLGGYEQYF. The V gene is TRBV7-6, the J gene TRBJ2-7, with TRBD2 matching 7 bases. V lost 6 bases, J lost 4 bases, and 12 bases stayed unmatched. The CDR3 loop spans 15 amino acids. Germline V gene data show CDR1 as SGHVS and CDR2 as FNYEAQ.

The CDR3 bases are TGTGCCAGCAGCTTGGAGGCGGCCTACGAGCAGTACTTC. It specifies CASSLEAAYEQYF. The rearrangement uses TRBV5-6 and TRBJ2-7; the D is unclear. The CDR3 is 13 amino acids. Per germline, CDR1 SGHDT and CDR2 YYEEEE. V gave up 0 bases and J gave up 2 bases, with 6 bases separating them.

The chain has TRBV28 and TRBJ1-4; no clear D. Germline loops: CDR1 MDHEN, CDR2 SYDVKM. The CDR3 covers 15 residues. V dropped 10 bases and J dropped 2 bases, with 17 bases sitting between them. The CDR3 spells CATGEHVITNEKLFF. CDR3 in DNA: TGTGCCACTGGGGAACATGTCATTACTAATGAAAAACTGTTTTTT. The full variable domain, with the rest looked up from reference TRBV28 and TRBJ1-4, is DVKVTQSSRYLVKRTGEKVFLECVQDMDHENMFWYRQDPGLGLRLIYFSYDVKMKEKGDIPEGYSVSREKKERFSLILESASTNQTSMYLCATGEHVITNEKLFFGSGTQLSVL.

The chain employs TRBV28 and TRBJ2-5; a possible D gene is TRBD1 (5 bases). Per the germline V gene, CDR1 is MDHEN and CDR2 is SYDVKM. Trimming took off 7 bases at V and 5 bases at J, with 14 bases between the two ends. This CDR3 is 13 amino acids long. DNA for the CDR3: TGTGCCAGCACGCAGGGAAGGTGGGAGACCCAGTACTTC. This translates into CASTQGRWETQYF.

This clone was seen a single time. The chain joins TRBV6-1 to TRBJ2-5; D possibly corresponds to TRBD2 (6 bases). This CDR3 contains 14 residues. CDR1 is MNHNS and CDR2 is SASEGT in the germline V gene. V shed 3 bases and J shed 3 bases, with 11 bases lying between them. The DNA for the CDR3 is TGTGCCAGCAGTGAGGCGGGGATGAAAGAGACCCAGTACTTC. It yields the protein CASSEAGMKETQYF.

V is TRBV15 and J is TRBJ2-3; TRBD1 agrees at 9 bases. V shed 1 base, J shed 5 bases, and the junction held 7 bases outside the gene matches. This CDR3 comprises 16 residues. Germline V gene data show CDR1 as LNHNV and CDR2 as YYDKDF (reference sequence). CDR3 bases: TGTGCCACCAGCAGAGGGACAGGGGAATTCGTAGATACGCAGTATTTT. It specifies CATSRGTGEFVDTQYF.

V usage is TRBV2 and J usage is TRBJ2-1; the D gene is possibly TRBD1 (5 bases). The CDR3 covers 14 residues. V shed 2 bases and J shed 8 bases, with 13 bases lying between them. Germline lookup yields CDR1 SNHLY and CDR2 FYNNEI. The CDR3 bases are TGTGCCAGCAGTGAACTCAGCAGGGTCGATGAGCAGTTCTTC. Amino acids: CASSELSRVDEQFF.

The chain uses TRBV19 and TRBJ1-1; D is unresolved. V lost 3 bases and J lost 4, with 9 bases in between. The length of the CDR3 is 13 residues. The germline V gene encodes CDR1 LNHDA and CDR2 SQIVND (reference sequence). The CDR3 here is CASSIPRTTEAFF. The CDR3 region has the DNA TGTGCCAGTAGTATCCCCAGGACCACTGAAGCTTTCTTT.

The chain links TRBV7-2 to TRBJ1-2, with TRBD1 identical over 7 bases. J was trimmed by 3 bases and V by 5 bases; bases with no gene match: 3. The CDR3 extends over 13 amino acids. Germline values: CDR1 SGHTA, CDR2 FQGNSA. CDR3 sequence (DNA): TGTGCCAGCAGCGCCGACAGGGACTATGGCTACACCTTC. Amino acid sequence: CASSADRDYGYTF.

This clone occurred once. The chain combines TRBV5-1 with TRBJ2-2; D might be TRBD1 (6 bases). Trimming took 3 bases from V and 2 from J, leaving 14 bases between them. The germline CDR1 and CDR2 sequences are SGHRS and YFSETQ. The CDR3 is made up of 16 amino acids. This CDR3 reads CASSSRWGQNTGELFF. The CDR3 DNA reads TGCGCCAGCAGCTCCAGATGGGGGCAAAACACCGGGGAGCTGTTTTTT.

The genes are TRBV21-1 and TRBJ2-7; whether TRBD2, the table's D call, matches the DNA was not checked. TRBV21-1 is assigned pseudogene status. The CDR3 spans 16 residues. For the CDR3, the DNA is TGTGCCAGCAGCAAAGAGGCTAGCGGGATTTGGTACGAGCAGTACTTC. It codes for CASSKEASGIWYEQYF.

CDR3 protein: CASSLLGRGNEQYF. CDR3 DNA sequence: TGCGCCAGCAGCTTGCTCGGGAGGGGCAACGAGCAGTACTTC. The V gene is TRBV5-1, the J gene TRBJ2-7; 8 nucleotides line up with TRBD2. This CDR3 comprises 14 residues. The V and J ends lost 1 base and 5 bases, in that order; junction bases with no gene match: 5. CDR1 is SGHRS, CDR2 YFSETQ, per germline.

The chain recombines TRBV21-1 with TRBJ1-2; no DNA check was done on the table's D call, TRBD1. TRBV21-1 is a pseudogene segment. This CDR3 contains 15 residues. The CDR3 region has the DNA TGTGCCAGCAGTGAGAACCGCGGGACAGACTATGGCTACACCTTC. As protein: CASSENRGTDYGYTF.

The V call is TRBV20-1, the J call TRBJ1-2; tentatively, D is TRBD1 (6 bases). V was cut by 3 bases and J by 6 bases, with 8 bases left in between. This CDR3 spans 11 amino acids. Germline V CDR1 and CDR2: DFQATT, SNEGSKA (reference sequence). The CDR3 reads CSASPGDGYTF. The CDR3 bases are TGCAGTGCTAGCCCAGGGGATGGCTACACCTTC.

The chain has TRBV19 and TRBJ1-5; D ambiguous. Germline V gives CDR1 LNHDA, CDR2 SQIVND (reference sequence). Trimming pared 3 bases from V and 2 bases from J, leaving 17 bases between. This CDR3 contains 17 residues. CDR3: CASSIDPRATRNQPQHF. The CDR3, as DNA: TGTGCCAGTAGTATCGACCCCCGGGCCACACGCAATCAGCCCCAGCATTTT.

CDR3 amino acids: CASSFAREVVTDTQYF. CDR3 DNA: TGTGCCAGCAGTTTCGCCAGGGAAGTAGTCACAGATACGCAGTATTTT. The genes are TRBV27 and TRBJ2-3, with D tentatively TRBD1 (5 bases). Trimming removed 3 bases at V and 2 bases at J, with 15 bases between. CDR3 length: 16 residues. Germline V CDR1 and CDR2: MNHEY, SMNVEV (reference sequence).

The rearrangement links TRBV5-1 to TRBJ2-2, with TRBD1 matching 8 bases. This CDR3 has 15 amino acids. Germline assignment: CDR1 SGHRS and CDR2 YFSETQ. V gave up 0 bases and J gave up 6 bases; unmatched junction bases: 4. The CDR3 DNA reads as TGCGCCAGCAGCTTGGACAGGGGGACGGCCGGGGAGCTGTTTTTT. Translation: CASSLDRGTAGELFF.

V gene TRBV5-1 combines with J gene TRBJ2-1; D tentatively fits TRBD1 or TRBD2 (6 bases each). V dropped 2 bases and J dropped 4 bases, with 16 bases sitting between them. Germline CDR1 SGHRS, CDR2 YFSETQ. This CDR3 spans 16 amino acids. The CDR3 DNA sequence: TGCGCCAGCAGCTTTGGTTGGAGGGGGAGTTACAATGAGCAGTTCTTC. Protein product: CASSFGWRGSYNEQFF.

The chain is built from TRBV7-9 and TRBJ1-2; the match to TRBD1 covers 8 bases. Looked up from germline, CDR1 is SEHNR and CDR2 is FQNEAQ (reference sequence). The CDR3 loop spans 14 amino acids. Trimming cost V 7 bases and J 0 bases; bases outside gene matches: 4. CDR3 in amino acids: CASIETGANYGYTF. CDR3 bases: TGTGCCAGCATCGAGACAGGGGCTAACTATGGCTACACCTTC.

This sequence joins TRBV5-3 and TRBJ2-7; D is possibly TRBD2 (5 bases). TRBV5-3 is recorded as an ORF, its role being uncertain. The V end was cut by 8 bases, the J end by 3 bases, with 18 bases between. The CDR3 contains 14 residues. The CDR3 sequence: CARPPRTGDYEQYF. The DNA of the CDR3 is TGTGCCAGGCCCCCGAGGACTGGGGACTACGAGCAGTACTTC.

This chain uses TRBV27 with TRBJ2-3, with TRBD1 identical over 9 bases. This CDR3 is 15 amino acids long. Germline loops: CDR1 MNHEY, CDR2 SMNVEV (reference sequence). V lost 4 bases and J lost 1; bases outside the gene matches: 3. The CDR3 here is CASSWGQGGTDTQYF. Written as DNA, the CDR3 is TGTGCCAGCAGTTGGGGACAGGGTGGCACAGATACGCAGTATTTT.

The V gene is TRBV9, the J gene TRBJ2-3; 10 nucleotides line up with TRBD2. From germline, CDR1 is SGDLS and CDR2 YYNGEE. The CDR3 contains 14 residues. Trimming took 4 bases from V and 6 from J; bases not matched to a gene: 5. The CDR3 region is CASSPGTSVDTQYF. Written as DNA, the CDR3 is TGTGCCAGCAGCCCTGGGACTAGCGTTGATACGCAGTATTTT.

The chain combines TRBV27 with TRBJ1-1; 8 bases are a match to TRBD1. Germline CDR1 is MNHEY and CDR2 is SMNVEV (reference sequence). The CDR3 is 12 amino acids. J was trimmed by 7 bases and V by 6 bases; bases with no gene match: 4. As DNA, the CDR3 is TGTGCCAGCAGGGACAGGGCAGGTGAAGCTTTCTTT. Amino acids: CASRDRAGEAFF.

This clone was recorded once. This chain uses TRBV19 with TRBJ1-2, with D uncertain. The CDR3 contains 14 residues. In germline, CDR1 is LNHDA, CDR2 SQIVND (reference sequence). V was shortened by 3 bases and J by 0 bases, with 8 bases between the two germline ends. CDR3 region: CASSITGANYGYTF. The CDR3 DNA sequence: TGTGCCAGTAGTATCACCGGAGCTAACTATGGCTACACCTTC. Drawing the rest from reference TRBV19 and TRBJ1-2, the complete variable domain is DGGITQSPKYLFRKEGQNVTLSCEQNLNHDAMYWYRQDPGQGLRLIYYSQIVNDFQKGDIAEGYSVSREKKESFPLTVTSAQKNPTAFYLCASSITGANYGYTFGSGTRLTVV.

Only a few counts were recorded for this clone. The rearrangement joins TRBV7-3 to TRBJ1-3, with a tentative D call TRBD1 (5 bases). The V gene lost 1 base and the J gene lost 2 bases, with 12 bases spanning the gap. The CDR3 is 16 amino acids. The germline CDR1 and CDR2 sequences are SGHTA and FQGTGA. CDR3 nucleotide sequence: TGTGCCAGCAGCTTAAATCCCCCAGGGACTGGAAACACCATATATTTT. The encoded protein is CASSLNPPGTGNTIYF. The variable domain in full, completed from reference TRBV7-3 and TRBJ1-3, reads GAGVSQTPSNKVTEKGKYVELRCDPISGHTALYWYRQSLGQGPEFLIYFQGTGAADDSGLPNDRFFAVRPEGSVSTLKIQRTERGDSAVYLCASSLNPPGTGNTIYFGEGSWLTVV.